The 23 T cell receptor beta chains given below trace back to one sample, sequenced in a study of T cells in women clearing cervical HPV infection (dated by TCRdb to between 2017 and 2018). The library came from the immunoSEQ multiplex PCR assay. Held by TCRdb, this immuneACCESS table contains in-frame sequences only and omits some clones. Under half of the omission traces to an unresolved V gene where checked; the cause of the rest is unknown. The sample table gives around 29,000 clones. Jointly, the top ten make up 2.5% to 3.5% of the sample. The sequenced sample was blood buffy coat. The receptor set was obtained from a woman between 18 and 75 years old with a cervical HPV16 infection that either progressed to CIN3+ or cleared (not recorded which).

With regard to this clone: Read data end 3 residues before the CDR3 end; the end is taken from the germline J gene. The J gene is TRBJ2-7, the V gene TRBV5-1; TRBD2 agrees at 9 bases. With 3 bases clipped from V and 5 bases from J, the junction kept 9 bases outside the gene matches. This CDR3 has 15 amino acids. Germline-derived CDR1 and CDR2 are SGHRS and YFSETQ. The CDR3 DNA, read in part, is TGCGCCAGCAGCTATATGCCCTCTAGCGGGGACGAG. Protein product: CASSYMPSSGDE. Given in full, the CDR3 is CASSYMPSSGDEQYF.

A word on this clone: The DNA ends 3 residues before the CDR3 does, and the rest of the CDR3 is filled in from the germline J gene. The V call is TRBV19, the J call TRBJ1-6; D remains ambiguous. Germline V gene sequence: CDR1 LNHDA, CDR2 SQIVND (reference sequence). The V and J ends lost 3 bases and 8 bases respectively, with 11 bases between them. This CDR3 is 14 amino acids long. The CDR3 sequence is CASSIMHSDSPLHF. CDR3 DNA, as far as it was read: TGTGCCAGTAGTATTATGCATTCAGATTCACCC.

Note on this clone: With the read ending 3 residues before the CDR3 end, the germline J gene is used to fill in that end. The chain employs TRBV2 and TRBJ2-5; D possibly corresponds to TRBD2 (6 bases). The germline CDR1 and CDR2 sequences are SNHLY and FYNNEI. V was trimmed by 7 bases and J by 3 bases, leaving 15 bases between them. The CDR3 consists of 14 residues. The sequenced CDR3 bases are TGTGCCAGCACCCGGGACGGCGGGGAAGAGACC. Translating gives CASTRDGGEET. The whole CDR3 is CASTRDGGEETQYF.

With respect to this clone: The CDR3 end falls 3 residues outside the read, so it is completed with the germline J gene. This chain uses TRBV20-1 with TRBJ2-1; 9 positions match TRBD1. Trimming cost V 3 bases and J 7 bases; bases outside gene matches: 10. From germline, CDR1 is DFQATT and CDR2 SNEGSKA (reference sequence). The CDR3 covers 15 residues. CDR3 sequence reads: CSASPTGGSENEQFF. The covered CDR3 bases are TGCAGTGCTAGTCCGACAGGGGGGTCGGAGAATGAG.

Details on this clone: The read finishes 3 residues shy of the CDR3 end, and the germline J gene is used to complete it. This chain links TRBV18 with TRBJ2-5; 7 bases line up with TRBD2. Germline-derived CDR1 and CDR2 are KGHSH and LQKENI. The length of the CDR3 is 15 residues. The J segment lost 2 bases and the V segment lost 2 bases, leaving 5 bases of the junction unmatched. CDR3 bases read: TGTGCCAGCTCACCATCGACTAGCCCACAAGAGACC. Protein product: CASSPSTSPQET. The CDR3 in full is CASSPSTSPQETQYF. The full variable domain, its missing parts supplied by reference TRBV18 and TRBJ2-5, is NAGVMQNPRHLVRRRGQEARLRCSPMKGHSHVYWYRQLPEEGLKFMVYLQKENIIDESGMPKERFSAEFPKEGPSILRIQQVVRGDSAAYFCASSPSTSPQETQYFGPGTRLLVL.

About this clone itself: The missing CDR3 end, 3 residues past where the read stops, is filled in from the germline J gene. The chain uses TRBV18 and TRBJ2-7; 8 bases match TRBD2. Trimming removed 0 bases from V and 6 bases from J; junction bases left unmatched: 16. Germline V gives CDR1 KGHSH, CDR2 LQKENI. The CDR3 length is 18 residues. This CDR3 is CASSPPIGERGITTEQYF. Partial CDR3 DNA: TGTGCCAGCTCACCACCGATCGGGGAGCGGGGGATAACAACCGAG. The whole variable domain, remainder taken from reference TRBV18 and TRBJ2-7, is NAGVMQNPRHLVRRRGQEARLRCSPMKGHSHVYWYRQLPEEGLKFMVYLQKENIIDESGMPKERFSAEFPKEGPSILRIQQVVRGDSAAYFCASSPPIGERGITTEQYFGPGTRLTVT.

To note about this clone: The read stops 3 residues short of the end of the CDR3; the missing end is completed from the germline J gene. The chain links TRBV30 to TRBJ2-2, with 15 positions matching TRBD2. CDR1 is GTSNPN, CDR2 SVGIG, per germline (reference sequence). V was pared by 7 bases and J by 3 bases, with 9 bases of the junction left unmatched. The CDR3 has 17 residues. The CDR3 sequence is CASDGLAGGLDTGELFF. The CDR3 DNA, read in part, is TGTGCCTCGGACGGACTAGCGGGGGGGCTGGACACCGGGGAG.

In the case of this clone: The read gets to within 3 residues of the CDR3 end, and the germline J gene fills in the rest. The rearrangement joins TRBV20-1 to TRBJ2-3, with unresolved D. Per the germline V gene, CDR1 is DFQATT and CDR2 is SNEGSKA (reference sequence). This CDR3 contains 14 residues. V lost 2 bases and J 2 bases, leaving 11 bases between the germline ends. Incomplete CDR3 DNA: TGCAGTGCTAGACAGGTTATCCCCACAGATACG. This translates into CSARQVIPTDT. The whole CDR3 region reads CSARQVIPTDTQYF.

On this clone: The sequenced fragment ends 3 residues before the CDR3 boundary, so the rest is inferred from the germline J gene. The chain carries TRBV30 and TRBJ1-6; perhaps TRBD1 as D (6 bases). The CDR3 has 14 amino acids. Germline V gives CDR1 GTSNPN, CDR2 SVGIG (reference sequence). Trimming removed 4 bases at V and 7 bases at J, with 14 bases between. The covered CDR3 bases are TGTGCCTGGACACCCAGGGGAGGAAATTCACCC. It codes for CAWTPRGGNSP. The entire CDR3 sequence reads CAWTPRGGNSPLHF.

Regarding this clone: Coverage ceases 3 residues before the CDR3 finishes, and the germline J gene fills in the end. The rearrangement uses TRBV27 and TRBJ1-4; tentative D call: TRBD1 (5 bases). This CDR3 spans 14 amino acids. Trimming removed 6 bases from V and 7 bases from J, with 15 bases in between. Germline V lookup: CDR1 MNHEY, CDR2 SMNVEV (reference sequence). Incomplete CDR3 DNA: TGTGCCAGCAGCCCTGCCAGGGTCGGTGAAAAA. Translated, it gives CASSPARVGEK. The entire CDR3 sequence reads CASSPARVGEKLFF.

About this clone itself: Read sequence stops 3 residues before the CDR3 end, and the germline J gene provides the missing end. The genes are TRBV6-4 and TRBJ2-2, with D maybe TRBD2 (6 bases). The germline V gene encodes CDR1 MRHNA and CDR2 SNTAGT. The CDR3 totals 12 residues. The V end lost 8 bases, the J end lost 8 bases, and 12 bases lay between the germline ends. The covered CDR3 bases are TGTGCCAGCGGGGACTCCCTAGGGGAG. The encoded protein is CASGDSLGE. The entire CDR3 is CASGDSLGELFF.

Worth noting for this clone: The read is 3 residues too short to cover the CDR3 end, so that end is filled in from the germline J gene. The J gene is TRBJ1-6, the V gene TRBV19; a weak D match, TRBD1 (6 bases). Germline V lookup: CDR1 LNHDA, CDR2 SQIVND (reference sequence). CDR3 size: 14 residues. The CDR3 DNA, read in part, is TGTGCCAGTAGTAAGAGGGCGGACAGCTACGCC. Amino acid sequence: CASSKRADSYA. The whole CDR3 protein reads CASSKRADSYALHF.

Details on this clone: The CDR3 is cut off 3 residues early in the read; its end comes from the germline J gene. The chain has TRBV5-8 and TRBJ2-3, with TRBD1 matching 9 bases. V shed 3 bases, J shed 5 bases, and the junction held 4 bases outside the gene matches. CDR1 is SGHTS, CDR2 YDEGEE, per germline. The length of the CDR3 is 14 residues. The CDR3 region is CASSSTGGGDTQYF. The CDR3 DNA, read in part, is TGTGCCAGCAGCTCGACAGGGGGGGGAGATACG.

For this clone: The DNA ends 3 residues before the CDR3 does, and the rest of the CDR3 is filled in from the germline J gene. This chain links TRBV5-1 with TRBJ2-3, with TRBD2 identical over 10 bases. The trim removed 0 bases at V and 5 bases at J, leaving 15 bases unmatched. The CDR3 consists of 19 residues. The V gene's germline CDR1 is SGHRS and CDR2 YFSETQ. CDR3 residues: CASSLGRLAGPVGEDTQYF. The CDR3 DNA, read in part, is TGCGCCAGCAGCTTGGGACGACTAGCGGGCCCCGTTGGGGAAGATACG.

The CDR3 sequence is CSARTPNGYTF. CDR3 DNA (partial): TGCAGTGCTAGAACACCAAATGGC. The chain carries TRBV20-1 and TRBJ1-2; D is uncertain. The sequenced fragment ends 3 residues before the CDR3 boundary, so the rest is inferred from the germline J gene. The CDR3 runs 11 residues. The V gene's germline CDR1 is DFQATT and CDR2 SNEGSKA (reference sequence). V was shortened by 2 bases and J by 6 bases, with 7 bases between the two germline ends.

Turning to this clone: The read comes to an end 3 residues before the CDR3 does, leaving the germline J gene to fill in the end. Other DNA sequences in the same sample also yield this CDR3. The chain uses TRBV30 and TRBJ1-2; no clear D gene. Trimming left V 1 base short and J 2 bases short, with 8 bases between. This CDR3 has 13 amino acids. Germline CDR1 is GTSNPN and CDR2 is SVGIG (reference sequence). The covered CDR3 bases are TGTGCCTGGAGTGCTGGGCAGAACTATGGC. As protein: CAWSAGQNYG. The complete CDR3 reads CAWSAGQNYGYTF.

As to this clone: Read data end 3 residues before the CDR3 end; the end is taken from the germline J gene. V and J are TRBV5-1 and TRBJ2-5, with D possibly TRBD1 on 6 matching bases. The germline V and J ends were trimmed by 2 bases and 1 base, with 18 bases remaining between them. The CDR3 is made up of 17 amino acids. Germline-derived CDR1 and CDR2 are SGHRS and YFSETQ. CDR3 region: CASSLQPLGAPQETQYF. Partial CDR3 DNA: TGCGCCAGCAGCTTACAGCCTTTGGGGGCCCCCCAAGAGACC.

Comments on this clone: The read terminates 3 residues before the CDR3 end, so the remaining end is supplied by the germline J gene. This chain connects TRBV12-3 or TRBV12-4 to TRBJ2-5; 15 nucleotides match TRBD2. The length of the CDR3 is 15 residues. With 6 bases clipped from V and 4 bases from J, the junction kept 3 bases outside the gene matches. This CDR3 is CASSWTSGRGETQYF. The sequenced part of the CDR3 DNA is TGTGCCAGCAGCTGGACTAGCGGGAGGGGAGAGACC.

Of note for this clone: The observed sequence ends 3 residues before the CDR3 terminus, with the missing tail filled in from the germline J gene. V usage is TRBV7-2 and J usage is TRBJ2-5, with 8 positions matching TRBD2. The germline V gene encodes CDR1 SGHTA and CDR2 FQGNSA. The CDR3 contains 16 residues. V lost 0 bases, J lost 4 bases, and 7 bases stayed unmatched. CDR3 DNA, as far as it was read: TGTGCCAGCAGCTTAGCCCAGCGGGGGCGTCTAGAGACC. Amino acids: CASSLAQRGRLET. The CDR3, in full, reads CASSLAQRGRLETQYF.

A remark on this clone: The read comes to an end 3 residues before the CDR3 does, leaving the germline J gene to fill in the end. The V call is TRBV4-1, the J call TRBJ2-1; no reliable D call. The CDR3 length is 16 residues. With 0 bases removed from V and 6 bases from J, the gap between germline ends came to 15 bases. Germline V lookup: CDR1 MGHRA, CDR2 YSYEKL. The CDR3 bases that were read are TGCGCCAGCAGCCAAGATGGTAGCCGGCCGCTCAATGAG. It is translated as CASSQDGSRPLNE. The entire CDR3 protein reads CASSQDGSRPLNEQFF.

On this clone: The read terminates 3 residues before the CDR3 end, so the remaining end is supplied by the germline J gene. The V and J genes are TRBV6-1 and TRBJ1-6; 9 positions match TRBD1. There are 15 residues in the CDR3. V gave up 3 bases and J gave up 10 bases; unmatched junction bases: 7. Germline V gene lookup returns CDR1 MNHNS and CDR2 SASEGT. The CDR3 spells CASSDRDRDRSPLHF. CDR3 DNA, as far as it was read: TGTGCCAGCAGTGACCGGGACAGGGATCGGTCACCC.

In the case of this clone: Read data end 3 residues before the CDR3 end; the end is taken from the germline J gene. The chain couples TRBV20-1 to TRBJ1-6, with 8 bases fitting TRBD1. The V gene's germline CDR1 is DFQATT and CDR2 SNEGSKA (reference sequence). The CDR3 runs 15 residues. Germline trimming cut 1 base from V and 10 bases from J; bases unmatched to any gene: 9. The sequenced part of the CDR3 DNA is TGCAGTGCTAGAGTATCAGGGGGCCCCAACTCACCC. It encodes CSARVSGGPNSP. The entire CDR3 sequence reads CSARVSGGPNSPLHF.

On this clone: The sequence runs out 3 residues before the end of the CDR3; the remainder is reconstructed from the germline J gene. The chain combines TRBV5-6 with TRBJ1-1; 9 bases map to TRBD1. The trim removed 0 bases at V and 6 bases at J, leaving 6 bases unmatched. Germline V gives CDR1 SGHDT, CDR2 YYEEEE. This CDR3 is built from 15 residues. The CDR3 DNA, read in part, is TGTGCCAGCAGCTTGGGGGGGCGACAGGGGGCTGAA. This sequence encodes CASSLGGRQGAE. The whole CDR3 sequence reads CASSLGGRQGAEAFF.